This T cell receptor (beta chain) appears in the sequencing data of a study of T-cell memory formation after mild COVID-19. This clonotype has more than one count but fewer than ten. Its cognate antigen is unknown. A 5'RACE reaction primed in the constant segment made cDNA libraries of TCR alpha and TCR beta, and these carried sample barcodes and UMIs. TCRdb re-derived calls from the 5' RACE reads in MiXCR, one entry per CDR3 protein. This table has around 130,000 distinct CDR3 sequences, more than 13% appearing once. Study-wide findings and caveats: CD4/CD8 balance characterized clones contracting day 15 to 85, and CD4+ skew characterized later expanders.

Trimming cost V 3 bases and J 0 bases; bases outside gene matches: 4. CDR3 length: 16 amino acids. Germline CDR1 is SEHNR and CDR2 is FQNEAQ (reference sequence). The rearrangement uses TRBV7-9 and TRBJ2-3, with 9 bases fitting TRBD2. Sequencing was performed on PBMCs or a T cell subset sorted from them (not recorded which). The receptor was isolated from an adult woman who had mild COVID-19 (a few samples of this study predate the infection). Cell type and time point are not known. CDR3 nucleotide sequence: TGTGCCAGCAGCTTTTCAGCGGGAGGAAGCACAGATACGCAGTATTTT. Amino acids: CASSFSAGGSTDTQYF. Based on the CDR3 plus reference TRBV7-9 and TRBJ2-3, the full variable domain is DTGVSQNPRHKITKRGQNVTFRCDPISEHNRLYWYRQTLGQGPEFLTYFQNEAQLEKSRLLSDRFSAERPKGSFSTLEIQRTEQGDSAMYLCASSFSAGGSTDTQYFGPGTRLTVL.